The 32 T cell receptor beta chains below were found in one sample sequenced in a study of blood T cell repertoires in COVID-19. Data came from immunoSEQ multiplex PCR; TCRdb stores just in-frame clones and leaves some out. This sample has under 150,000 clones; 90% occur once, and the top ten carry 3.5% to 5.5%. Material: peripheral blood. The source is a man in his 60s with COVID-19, enrolled during active disease.

The chain carries TRBV24-1 and TRBJ2-3, with a tentative D call TRBD1 (5 bases). Germline-derived CDR1 and CDR2 are KGHDR and SFDVKD. The V end was cut by 3 bases, the J end by 7 bases, with 19 bases between. CDR3 length equals 16 residues. CDR3 region: CATSDPTPRSGYTQYF. CDR3 DNA sequence: TGTGCCACCAGTGATCCAACTCCCCGTTCAGGGTATACGCAGTATTTT.

V gene TRBV7-3 combines with J gene TRBJ2-2, with 8 nucleotides matching TRBD1. CDR1 and CDR2 (germline): SGHTA, FQGTGA. The CDR3 loop spans 16 amino acids. J lost 5 bases, V lost 4 bases, and 9 bases had no gene match. The CDR3: CASSSPGGLGTGELFF. The CDR3 DNA is TGTGCCAGCAGCTCTCCAGGGGGCCTGGGGACCGGGGAGCTGTTTTTT.

This clone was detected only once. The rearrangement links TRBV7-8 to TRBJ1-5; possible D gene TRBD1, 6 bases. The CDR3 consists of 14 residues. V shed 5 bases and J shed 2 bases, with 10 bases lying between them. Per the germline V gene, CDR1 is SGHVS and CDR2 is FQNEAQ. CDR3 nucleotide sequence: TGTGCCAGCAGCCCTGCAGGGGGCAATCAGCCCCAGCATTTT. It codes for CASSPAGGNQPQHF.

This chain connects TRBV19 to TRBJ2-7, with D possibly TRBD1 on 5 matching bases. The germline V and J ends were trimmed by 5 bases and 2 bases, with 16 bases remaining between them. The CDR3 sequence is 15 residues long. Germline CDR1 LNHDA, CDR2 SQIVND (reference sequence). The CDR3 sequence: CASSLSRVGTYEQYF. The CDR3 nucleotides read TGTGCCAGTAGTCTCTCCAGGGTTGGCACCTACGAGCAGTACTTC. Complete variable domain (other parts from reference TRBV19 and TRBJ2-7): DGGITQSPKYLFRKEGQNVTLSCEQNLNHDAMYWYRQDPGQGLRLIYYSQIVNDFQKGDIAEGYSVSREKKESFPLTVTSAQKNPTAFYLCASSLSRVGTYEQYFGPGTRLTVT.

This clone appeared once. The chain couples TRBV11-2 to TRBJ2-2; 8 positions match TRBD1. The CDR3 has 16 residues. With V trimmed by 5 bases and J by 1 base, 6 bases remained unmatched. CDR1 and CDR2 (germline): SGHAT, FQNNGV. CDR3 sequence: CASSRAGTGNTGELFF. The CDR3 DNA reads TGTGCCAGCAGCAGAGCTGGGACAGGGAACACCGGGGAGCTGTTTTTT. Looking up the rest from reference TRBV11-2 and TRBJ2-2 gives the full variable domain: EAGVAQSPRYKIIEKRQSVAFWCNPISGHATLYWYQQILGQGPKLLIQFQNNGVVDDSQLPKDRFSAERLKGVDSTLKIQPAKLEDSAVYLCASSRAGTGNTGELFFGEGSRLTVL.

This clone appeared once. The genes are TRBV11-2 and TRBJ1-1; D ambiguous. The CDR3 extends over 12 amino acids. The V gene lost 5 bases and the J gene lost 11 bases, with 15 bases spanning the gap. The germline gives CDR1 SGHAT, CDR2 FQNNGV. The CDR3 protein is CASSPSEGWAFF. For the CDR3, the DNA is TGTGCCAGCAGCCCCTCGGAGGGTTGGGCTTTCTTT.

The chain carries TRBV18 and TRBJ1-1; D is unresolved. Germline-derived CDR1 and CDR2 are KGHSH and LQKENI. This CDR3 has 15 residues. V dropped 3 bases and J dropped 3 bases, with 14 bases sitting between them. CDR3: CASSPPGPWDTEAFF. CDR3 DNA sequence: TGTGCCAGCTCACCTCCGGGTCCCTGGGACACTGAAGCTTTCTTT.

As DNA, the CDR3 is TGTGCCAGCAGCTTCCACCAGGCTGGGGCCAACGTCCTGACTTTC. It yields the protein CASSFHQAGANVLTF. This chain links TRBV6-5 with TRBJ2-6, with no clear D. This CDR3 contains 15 residues. Germline-derived CDR1 and CDR2 are MNHEY and SVGAGI. V was cut by 6 bases and J by 2 bases, with 11 bases left in between.

The chain has TRBV2 and TRBJ2-7, with 7 bases fitting TRBD2. The V gene end was trimmed by 8 bases and the J gene end by 6 bases; junction bases not matched to a gene: 13. CDR3 length equals 14 residues. CDR1 is SNHLY and CDR2 is FYNNEI in the germline V gene. The DNA for the CDR3 is TGTGCCAGCGCGGTCATTAGCGGGTCCGTCGAGCAGTACTTC. Translated: CASAVISGSVEQYF. The full variable domain, its missing parts supplied by reference TRBV2 and TRBJ2-7, is EPEVTQTPSHQVTQMGQEVILRCVPISNHLYFYWYRQILGQKVEFLVSFYNNEISEKSEIFDDQFSVERPDGSNFTLKIRSTKLEDSAMYFCASAVISGSVEQYFGPGTRLTVT.

Here the CDR3 DNA reads TGTGCCAGCAGTCGCCGAGTAGGGGGCGACTATGGCTACACCTTC. Translated, it gives CASSRRVGGDYGYTF. This chain connects TRBV6-5 to TRBJ1-2; TRBD1 aligns across 7 bases. The V gene's germline CDR1 is MNHEY and CDR2 SVGAGI. After removal of 5 bases from V and 3 bases from J, the junction contained 9 bases not matched to a gene. This CDR3 region has 15 residues.

The chain's CDR3 is CASSPPGGGTEAFF. Here the CDR3 DNA reads TGTGCCAGCAGCCCTCCGGGAGGCGGCACTGAAGCTTTCTTT. V and J are TRBV7-9 and TRBJ1-1; D gene unclear. Germline assignment: CDR1 SEHNR and CDR2 FQNEAQ (reference sequence). Between the trimmed V and J ends, which lost 5 bases and 4 bases, there was a span of 14 bases. The CDR3 totals 14 residues.

This chain joins TRBV3-1 (or the pseudogene TRBV3-2) and TRBJ2-7, with 9 bases that match TRBD2. Germline CDR1 LGHDT, CDR2 YNNKEL (reference sequence). V lost 4 bases, J lost 3 bases, and 4 bases stayed unmatched. The CDR3 contains 14 residues. DNA for the CDR3: TGTGCCAGCAGCCGGGGACTAGCCAACTACGAGCAGTACTTC. Its translation is CASSRGLANYEQYF.

V gene TRBV7-8 combines with J gene TRBJ1-1; D not resolved. V was pared by 7 bases and J by 5 bases, with 14 bases between. CDR3 size: 13 residues. CDR1 and CDR2 (germline): SGHVS, FQNEAQ. The CDR3 DNA reads TGTGCCAGCACCCGAGGACGGGGAACTGAAGCTTTCTTT. It is translated as CASTRGRGTEAFF.

The V and J genes are TRBV3-1 (or the pseudogene TRBV3-2) and TRBJ1-2, with D hard to call. CDR1 and CDR2 (germline): LGHDT, YNNKEL (reference sequence). The CDR3 covers 15 residues. The V end was cut by 4 bases, the J end by 2 bases, with 14 bases between. The CDR3 bases are TGTGCCAGCAGCCCAAACTCTGCATTAAACTATGGCTACACCTTC. Its protein product is CASSPNSALNYGYTF.

J is TRBJ1-1 and V is TRBV3-1 (or the pseudogene TRBV3-2); 8 bases map to TRBD1. CDR3 size: 14 residues. Germline values: CDR1 LGHDT, CDR2 YNNKEL (reference sequence). V lost 6 bases, J lost 1 base, and 4 bases stayed unmatched. CDR3 sequence: CASRAGGSNTEAFF. The CDR3 nucleotides are TGTGCCAGCAGGGCAGGGGGCTCGAACACTGAAGCTTTCTTT.

The chain carries TRBV6-5 and TRBJ2-1; 11 nucleotides align to TRBD1. CDR3 length: 15 residues. V lost 6 bases, J lost 6 bases, and 7 bases stayed unmatched. Germline assignment: CDR1 MNHEY and CDR2 SVGAGI. This chain's CDR3 is CASSFGQGARNEQFF. CDR3 sequence (DNA): TGTGCCAGCAGCTTTGGACAGGGGGCGCGCAATGAGCAGTTCTTC.

Note on this clone: Other DNA sequences in this sample translate to the same CDR3. The J gene is TRBJ1-5, the V gene TRBV19; 9 bases fit TRBD1. CDR3 length: 14 residues. Losses at the gene ends were 5 bases for V and 4 bases for J; bases not matched to a gene: 3. Looked up from germline, CDR1 is LNHDA and CDR2 is SQIVND (reference sequence). For the CDR3, the DNA is TGTGCCAGTAGTGTGACAGGGGGTAATCAGCCCCAGCATTTT. Its protein product is CASSVTGGNQPQHF. The variable domain in full, completed from reference TRBV19 and TRBJ1-5, reads DGGITQSPKYLFRKEGQNVTLSCEQNLNHDAMYWYRQDPGQGLRLIYYSQIVNDFQKGDIAEGYSVSREKKESFPLTVTSAQKNPTAFYLCASSVTGGNQPQHFGDGTRLSIL.

V gene TRBV4-3 combines with J gene TRBJ1-2, with 10 bases that match TRBD1. The CDR3 totals 15 residues. The germline V gene has CDR1 LGHNA and CDR2 YSLEER. Trimming removed 0 bases from V and 7 bases from J; junction bases left unmatched: 5. The CDR3 coding sequence is TGCGCCAGCAGCCAAGATCATGGACAGGGGGGTGGCTACACCTTC. Protein product: CASSQDHGQGGGYTF.

V is TRBV19 and J is TRBJ1-1, with 11 nucleotides matching TRBD1. Losses at the gene ends were 3 bases for V and 3 bases for J; bases not matched to a gene: 3. The CDR3 spans 15 residues. The V gene's germline CDR1 is LNHDA and CDR2 SQIVND (reference sequence). This chain's CDR3 is CASSMGQGEDTEAFF. Written as DNA, the CDR3 is TGTGCCAGTAGTATGGGACAGGGGGAGGACACTGAAGCTTTCTTT. Full variable domain (outside the CDR3, taken from reference TRBV19 and TRBJ1-1): DGGITQSPKYLFRKEGQNVTLSCEQNLNHDAMYWYRQDPGQGLRLIYYSQIVNDFQKGDIAEGYSVSREKKESFPLTVTSAQKNPTAFYLCASSMGQGEDTEAFFGQGTRLTVV.

About this clone: Other DNA sequences of this sample code for an identical CDR3. This chain uses TRBV30 with TRBJ1-1, with D unresolved. Trimming took 0 bases from V and 1 from J, leaving 6 bases between them. Germline V CDR1 and CDR2: GTSNPN, SVGIG (reference sequence). The CDR3 is 13 amino acids. The CDR3, as DNA: TGTGCCTGGAGTGTACGCGGGAACACTGAAGCTTTCTTT. Translation: CAWSVRGNTEAFF.

The chain is built from TRBV13 and TRBJ1-4; no clear D. This CDR3 contains 14 residues. Looked up from germline, CDR1 is PRHDT and CDR2 is FYEKMQ (reference sequence). Between the trimmed V and J ends, which lost 2 bases and 6 bases, there was a span of 10 bases. The CDR3 DNA is TGTGCCAGCAGCTTATCCCAGGTTGATGAAAAACTGTTTTTT. It codes for CASSLSQVDEKLFF.

The genes are TRBV7-3 and TRBJ2-2, with 9 bases matching TRBD2. This CDR3 contains 16 residues. Germline V gene data show CDR1 as SGHTA and CDR2 as FQGTGA. The V segment lost 0 bases and the J segment 1 base; nucleotides outside the gene matches: 0. In nucleotides, the CDR3 is TGTGCCAGCAGCTTAACTAGCGGGGGGAACACCGGGGAGCTGTTTTTT. Translating gives CASSLTSGGNTGELFF.

The chain combines TRBV3-1 (or the pseudogene TRBV3-2) with TRBJ2-2, with 8 nucleotides matching TRBD1. The trim removed 4 bases at V and 5 bases at J, leaving 6 bases unmatched. The CDR3 sequence is 15 residues long. CDR1 is LGHDT and CDR2 is YNNKEL in the germline V gene (reference sequence). The CDR3 region has the DNA TGTGCCAGCAGCCCCGGACAGGGAAGGACCGGGGAGCTGTTTTTT. It encodes CASSPGQGRTGELFF.

In this sample, this clone turned up once. One end of the junction does not line up with germline, which may come from a read error. This rearrangement joins TRBV12-3 or TRBV12-4 to TRBJ1-2; the D is unclear. The CDR3 sequence is 13 residues long. CDR3 sequence (DNA): TGTGCCAGCAGTTTGTTCAGCAACTATGGCTACGCCTTC. It encodes CASSLFSNYGYAF.

This sequence joins TRBV7-9 and TRBJ2-1; 10 bases align to TRBD2. This CDR3 is 16 amino acids long. With 3 bases clipped from V and 0 bases from J, the junction kept 2 bases outside the gene matches. Germline V gene lookup returns CDR1 SEHNR and CDR2 FQNEAQ (reference sequence). The CDR3 coding sequence is TGTGCCAGCAGCTTTAGCGGGAGGAGCTCCTACAATGAGCAGTTCTTC. Protein sequence: CASSFSGRSSYNEQFF.

This clone has just one count. This chain joins TRBV19 and TRBJ1-2, with TRBD1 as a possible D gene (6 bases). Germline CDR1 and CDR2: LNHDA and SQIVND (reference sequence). The CDR3 length is 13 residues. V shed 10 bases and J shed 0 bases, with 12 bases lying between them. The CDR3 loop is CATSDRANYGYTF. CDR3 nucleotide sequence: TGTGCCACCTCGGACAGAGCTAACTATGGCTACACCTTC.

The rearrangement uses TRBV18 and TRBJ1-1; no clear D. CDR3 length equals 14 residues. V lost 0 bases, J lost 1 base, and 6 bases lay in between. Per germline, CDR1 KGHSH and CDR2 LQKENI. The DNA for the CDR3 is TGTGCCAGCTCACCACCCACGGGGAACACTGAAGCTTTCTTT. It encodes CASSPPTGNTEAFF.

CDR3 region: CASSLVEGRGNTF. DNA for the CDR3: TGTGCCAGCAGCTTGGTGGAGGGGAGAGGCAACACCTTC. The V and J genes are TRBV5-5 and TRBJ1-2, with D maybe TRBD1 (5 bases). The CDR3 totals 13 residues. Germline V gives CDR1 SGHKS, CDR2 YYEKEE (reference sequence). The V end was cut by 0 bases, the J end by 12 bases, with 15 bases between.

The chain employs TRBV18 and TRBJ2-7; 10 bases line up with TRBD1. The junction had 12 bases not matched to a gene; V was cut back by 6 bases and J by 7 bases. Germline CDR1 and CDR2: KGHSH and LQKENI. The CDR3 spans 15 residues. The CDR3 DNA is TGTGCCAGCTCCCCGGGACAGGGGAGAGCCCAAGAGCAGTACTTC. Translating it yields CASSPGQGRAQEQYF.

The gene calls are TRBV30 and TRBJ2-5, with D unresolved. The V end lost 0 bases, the J end lost 2 bases, and 7 bases lay between the germline ends. CDR1 GTSNPN and CDR2 SVGIG come from the germline V gene (reference sequence). This CDR3 has 13 amino acids. This CDR3 reads CAWSVRLQETQYF. The CDR3 nucleotides read TGTGCCTGGAGTGTCAGACTTCAAGAGACCCAGTACTTC.

The chain is built from TRBV6-1 and TRBJ2-6, with D perhaps TRBD1 (5 bases). Trimming pared 2 bases from V and 2 bases from J, leaving 10 bases between. The CDR3 extends over 16 amino acids. The germline CDR1 and CDR2 sequences are MNHNS and SASEGT. Here the CDR3 reads CASSEQPGTGANVLTF. The CDR3 nucleotides are TGTGCCAGCAGTGAACAGCCAGGGACTGGGGCCAACGTCCTGACTTTC.

The chain combines TRBV5-1 with TRBJ1-5; D is unresolved. The CDR3 has 14 residues. Germline V gene sequence: CDR1 SGHRS, CDR2 YFSETQ. V lost 4 bases to trimming and J lost 5 bases, with 13 bases between them. CDR3 residues: CASSPSGEYQPQHF. CDR3 sequence (DNA): TGCGCCAGCAGCCCTAGCGGAGAATATCAGCCCCAGCATTTT. Complete variable domain (other parts from reference TRBV5-1 and TRBJ1-5): KAGVTQTPRYLIKTRGQQVTLSCSPISGHRSVSWYQQTPGQGLQFLFEYFSETQRNKGNFPGRFSGRQFSNSRSEMNVSTLELGDSALYLCASSPSGEYQPQHFGDGTRLSIL.